This TCR beta chain is from a study of graft-versus-host responses after intestinal transplantation. At the level of the study: Every recipient underwent anti-thymocyte globulin induction, then tacrolimus and steroids for two to three years.

Looked up from germline, CDR1 is LNHDA and CDR2 is SQIVND (reference sequence). V lost 1 base, J lost 6 bases, and 13 bases lay in between. The CDR3 is made up of 15 amino acids. Study-level findings and limits: The study associated peak circulating GvH clone levels with early post-transplant HvG declines. Recipient marrow harbored GvH clones, some of which surfaced first in ileum or blood.

The table came from immunoSEQ multiplex PCR; TCRdb's copy has only in-frame clones and leaves some out. The repertoire holds approximately 110,000 clones, with over 85% as singletons. As regards this clone: Its antigen remains unknown.

This chain joins TRBV19 and TRBJ1-5, with D hard to call. The clonotype comes from a human donor who was the organ donor for an intestinal transplant. This material consisted of unstimulated CD4+ T cells sorted from spleen or lymph node cells, taken before transplant. The CDR3 DNA follows: TGTGCCAGTAGTATAGCAGGCGGCGCGGCTCAGCCCCAGCATTTT. Protein: CASSIAGGAAQPQHF.